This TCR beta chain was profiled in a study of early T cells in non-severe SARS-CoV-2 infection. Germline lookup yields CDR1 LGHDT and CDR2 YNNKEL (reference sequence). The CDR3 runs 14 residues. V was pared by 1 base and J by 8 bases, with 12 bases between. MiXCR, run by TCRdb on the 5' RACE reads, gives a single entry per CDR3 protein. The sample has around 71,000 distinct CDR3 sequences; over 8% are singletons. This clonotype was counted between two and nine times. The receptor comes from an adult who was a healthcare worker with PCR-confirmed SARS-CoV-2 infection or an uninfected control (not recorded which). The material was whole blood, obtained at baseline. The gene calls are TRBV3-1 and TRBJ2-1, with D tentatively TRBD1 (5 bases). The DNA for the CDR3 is TGTGCCAGCAGCCAAGTTTCAGGGATCGATGAGCAGTTCTTC. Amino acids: CASSQVSGIDEQFF.